The rows below give T cell receptor beta chains drawn from one sample of a study of Graves' ophthalmopathy and Graves' hyperthyroidism. TCRdb re-called the multiplex PCR reads through MiXCR, storing one row per CDR3 protein. The table includes 500,000 to 700,000 distinct CDR3 sequences, 22% detected once. Sample: peripheral blood. These receptors originate from a woman aged 18-29 years with stable Graves' hyperthyroidism. Some clones in this sample may be carry-over from other donors' samples. CDR3s include the opening cysteine and the closing phenylalanine or tryptophan. Fields, in order: D gene, V gene, clone size, J gene, CDR3 DNA, CDR3 protein. A D gene is named only where the DNA matches it firmly. Clone size is not always given. Where it is, it says once, few, many or a class for expanded clones.

>.|TRBV2|few|TRBJ2-7
TGTGCCAGCAACCGGGAGAGCGAGTACGAGCAGTACTTC
CASNRESEYEQYF
>.|TRBV3-1|.|TRBJ1-1
TGTGCCAGCAGCCCAGAAGAGATGTGGACTGAAGCTTTCTTT
CASSPEEMWTEAFF
>.|TRBV29-1|.|TRBJ2-4
TGCAGCGTCACATGGGGGCTAGCCAAAAACATTCAGTACTTC
CSVTWGLAKNIQYF
>TRBD2|TRBV28|many|TRBJ2-5
TGTGCCAGCAGTTTAGAGGTCGCGGGGGGGGAGACCCAGTACTTC
CASSLEVAGGETQYF
>.|TRBV28|.|TRBJ1-1
TGTGCCAGCAGAAGGACAGTCTCGAACACTGAAGCTTTCTTT
CASRRTVSNTEAFF
>.|TRBV30|many|TRBJ1-5
TGTGCCTGGAGTGGGCTCAGCAATCAGCCCCAGCATTTT
CAWSGLSNQPQHF
>.|TRBV11-2|many|TRBJ2-7
TGTGCCAGCAGCTTTCGGCAGGGGGGCGGCGAGCAGTACTTC
CASSFRQGGGEQYF
>.|TRBV4-1|.|TRBJ1-5
TGCGCCAGCAGCCCCAGCGGCCGCAATCAGCCCCAGCATTTT
CASSPSGRNQPQHF
>.|TRBV28|.|TRBJ1-5
TGTGCCAGCAGTTTTCCAGGAAACAATCAGCCCCAGCATTTT
CASSFPGNNQPQHF
>TRBD1|TRBV6-1|few|TRBJ1-2
TGTGCCAGCAGCCTACACTCGACAGGGACCTATGGCTACACCTTC
CASSLHSTGTYGYTF
>.|TRBV6-2/TRBV6-3|many|TRBJ2-2
TGTGCCAGTGACTTAGCGGCGACCACCGGGGAGCTGTTTTTT
CASDLAATTGELFF
>TRBD1|TRBV11-2|.|TRBJ2-2
TGTGCCAGCAGCTTACCGACAGGGGCCGGGGAGCTGTTTTTT
CASSLPTGAGELFF
>.|TRBV6-5|once|TRBJ1-1
TGTGCCAGCAGTTACAGGGATGGGGTGAACACTGAAGCTTTCTTT
CASSYRDGVNTEAFF
>.|TRBV12-3/TRBV12-4|many|TRBJ1-1
TGTGCCAGCAGTTTCGCTGGGGGGCCCACTGAAGCTTTCTTT
CASSFAGGPTEAFF
>TRBD1|TRBV7-2|many|TRBJ1-2
TGTGCCAGCAGCTCCAGTGGACAGGTGGCCTATGGCTACACCTTC
CASSSSGQVAYGYTF
>.|TRBV11-2|few|TRBJ1-2
TGTGCCAGCAGCCCTCTCCAGGGCAGCATTTCTAACTATGGCTACACCTTC
CASSPLQGSISNYGYTF
>.|TRBV6-5|many|TRBJ1-1
TGTGCCAGCAGTTACTCATCCAGGGCGAACACTGAAGCTTTCTTT
CASSYSSRANTEAFF
>.|TRBV7-2|.|TRBJ2-5
TGTGCCAGCAGCTTAGTATGGGCCCCTGACGAAGAGACCCAGTACTTC
CASSLVWAPDEETQYF
>TRBD2|TRBV6-1|many|TRBJ2-7
TGTGCCAGCAGTGGGCCAAGACTAGCGGGGAACCCCTACGAGCAGTACTTC
CASSGPRLAGNPYEQYF
>.|TRBV29-1|.|TRBJ1-1
TGCAGCGTGGACACTGAAGCTTTCTTT
CSVDTEAFF
>.|TRBV7-3|many|TRBJ1-1
TGTGCCAGCAGCTTAGGGGCGGGAATGCGTACTGAAGCTTTCTTT
CASSLGAGMRTEAFF
>.|TRBV11-2|many|TRBJ2-7
TGTGCCAGCAGCTTGCGGCCAAACTACGAGCAGTACTTC
CASSLRPNYEQYF
>TRBD1|TRBV24-1|few|TRBJ1-2
TGTGCCACCAGTGATTACAGGGGAAGTAGAGGTGGCTACACCTTC
CATSDYRGSRGGYTF
>.|TRBV28|.|TRBJ2-7
TGTGCCACCTCTGGGGGACTGGGGGCCTACGAGCAGTACTTC
CATSGGLGAYEQYF
>.|TRBV28|.|TRBJ1-6
TGTGCCAGCAATCCCCAGGGTAATTCACCCCTCCACTTT
CASNPQGNSPLHF
>.|TRBV20-1|many|TRBJ2-7
TGCAGTGCGGGGCGGGACGACCCCTACGAGCAGTACTTC
CSAGRDDPYEQYF
>.|TRBV6-1|.|TRBJ1-2
TGTGCCAGCAGGAAGGCCCAAGACTATGGCTACACCTTC
CASRKAQDYGYTF
>TRBD1|TRBV2|many|TRBJ1-2
TGTGCCAGCAGTGAGGGGGGACAGTATCTTGGCTACACCTTC
CASSEGGQYLGYTF
>TRBD1|TRBV28|.|TRBJ1-6
TGTGCCAGCCGAAACAGGGGCCCATATAATTCACCCCTCCACTTT
CASRNRGPYNSPLHF
>.|TRBV9|many|TRBJ2-7
TGTGCCAGCAGCGTAGAGTCCCGGAGCTACGAGCAGTACTTC
CASSVESRSYEQYF
>.|TRBV18|.|TRBJ2-7
TGTGCCAGCTCACGCACCTCCGGGGTGCAGTACTTC
CASSRTSGVQYF
>.|TRBV28|.|TRBJ1-1
TGTGCCAGCAGCACTCATGGACGGCTGAACACTGAAGCTTTCTTT
CASSTHGRLNTEAFF
>.|TRBV2|many|TRBJ2-5
TGTGCCAGCAGCACCAGACTAGGGGGAGAGACCCAGTACTTC
CASSTRLGGETQYF
>.|TRBV12-3/TRBV12-4|many|TRBJ1-5
TGTGCCAGCAGTTCGGACGGAAATCAGCCCCAGCATTTT
CASSSDGNQPQHF
>.|TRBV2|many|TRBJ2-5
TGTGCCAGCAGTCGTACGCCGGAGACCCAGTACTTC
CASSRTPETQYF
>TRBD1|TRBV28|many|TRBJ1-2
TGTGCCAGCAGTTCGCCAGGGGGCATCTATGGCTACACCTTC
CASSSPGGIYGYTF
>.|TRBV4-1|many|TRBJ2-7
TGCGCCAGCAGCCACGTTGGGGGCTACGAGCAGTACTTC
CASSHVGGYEQYF
>TRBD1|TRBV30|many|TRBJ1-2
TGTGCATGTCCCGGGACAGGGGGCTTTGGCTACACCTTC
CACPGTGGFGYTF
>TRBD1|TRBV6-5|many|TRBJ2-7
TGTGCCAGCAGATATGGGACAGAAAGCTCCTACGAGCAGTACTTC
CASRYGTESSYEQYF
>.|TRBV7-9|many|TRBJ1-2
TGTGCCAGCAGCTCCGCTGCAGCTAACTATGGCTACACCTTC
CASSSAAANYGYTF
>.|TRBV3-1|many|TRBJ2-7
TGTGCCAGCAGCCAAGATTCTACCTCCTACGAGCAGTACTTC
CASSQDSTSYEQYF
>TRBD2|TRBV4-2|many|TRBJ2-2
TGTGCCAGCAGCCCCAAGAGCGGCAGAGATAGCGGGAGCCACACCGGGGAGCTGTTTTTT
CASSPKSGRDSGSHTGELFF
>.|TRBV12-3/TRBV12-4|many|TRBJ2-7
TGTGCCAGCAGTTCTAATTGGAGGGGGACCACCTACGAGCAGTACTTC
CASSSNWRGTTYEQYF
>TRBD1|TRBV12-3/TRBV12-4|.|TRBJ1-1
TGTGCCAGCAGTTTTACAGGGGCTGCGAACACTGAAGCTTTCTTT
CASSFTGAANTEAFF
>.|TRBV6-1|many|TRBJ2-7
TGTGCCAGCAGTCGGACCGATGGCTCCTACGAGCAGTACTTC
CASSRTDGSYEQYF
>TRBD1|TRBV28|many|TRBJ2-7
TGTGCCAGCAGTTTTGGGACAGGGGAAATCTCATCCTACGAGCAGTACTTC
CASSFGTGEISSYEQYF
>.|TRBV18|.|TRBJ2-7
TGTGCCAGCTCACCGCCGGGAGTTAACTACGAGCAGTACTTC
CASSPPGVNYEQYF
>TRBD1|TRBV6-2/TRBV6-3|many|TRBJ2-7
TGTGCCAGCAGTTCCCGGGACAGTAAGAGCTCCTACGAGCAGTACTTC
CASSSRDSKSSYEQYF
>.|TRBV24-1|many|TRBJ1-2
TGTGCCACCAGTGATTCCGGGCAGGGCCTTGGCTACACCTTC
CATSDSGQGLGYTF
>TRBD2|TRBV3-1|many|TRBJ2-5
TGTGCCAGCAGCACCCTACTAGCGGGAGGGGAGACCCAGTACTTC
CASSTLLAGGETQYF
>.|TRBV6-2/TRBV6-3|.|TRBJ2-5
TGTGCCAGCAGTTATAGTGCCTACGAGACCCAGTACTTC
CASSYSAYETQYF
>.|TRBV7-3|once|TRBJ2-5
TGTGCCAGCACCGGAGGTTGGTTTTTAGAGACCCAGTACTTC
CASTGGWFLETQYF
>.|TRBV12-5|many|TRBJ1-5
TGTGCTAGTGGACTCGGGGCCCTCAATCAGCCCCAGCATTTT
CASGLGALNQPQHF
>.|TRBV6-8|.|TRBJ1-2
TGTGCCACCAAAGCGGCAGAACACTATGGCTACACCTTC
CATKAAEHYGYTF
>.|TRBV28|few|TRBJ2-7
TGTGCCAGCAGGCTAGGGGCGCGTTCCTACGAGCAGTACTTC
CASRLGARSYEQYF